Below, 17 T cell receptor beta chains from the same sample are listed, as sequenced in a study of blood T cells in healthy people across ages. Combining a sample-barcoded 5' primer with a J-beta primer mix, a second PCR ran for roughly 6 to 12 cycles. In TCRdb, the 5' RACE reads were re-called with MiXCR into one record per CDR3 protein. The data hold around 520,000 distinct CDR3 sequences, with about 27% observed a single time. This same sample was also part of a study on T cells of mothers and their children.

The sample comprised blood. These receptors were obtained from a boy younger than 10 in good health.

On this clonotype: A read error may account for a junction end that differs from germline. CDR3 amino acids: CASWTANTEAFF. In nucleotides, the CDR3 is TGTGCCAGCTGGACAGCTAACACTGAGGCTTTCTTT. The chain joins TRBV5-4 to TRBJ1-1, with a possible D match to TRBD1 (6 bases). The CDR3 loop spans 12 amino acids. CDR1 is SGHNT, CDR2 YYREEE, per germline (reference sequence).

A few counts support this clonotype. The V gene is TRBV6-2 or TRBV6-3, the J gene TRBJ2-1; TRBD1 might be the D (6 bases). The DNA end lines up better with TRBJ2-7; the J call may be wrong. The CDR3 totals 12 residues. Per germline, CDR1 MNHEY and CDR2 SVGEGT. CDR3 amino acids: CASSSTGGWQYF. The CDR3, as DNA: TGTGCCAGCAGTTCGACAGGCGGGTGGCAGTACTTC.

The chain has TRBV7-3 and TRBJ2-7; the match to TRBD1 covers 9 bases. Germline loops: CDR1 SGHTA, CDR2 FQGTGA. The CDR3 is made up of 13 amino acids. V dropped 10 bases and J dropped 2; count of bases not matched to a gene: 6. The CDR3 protein is CAIIGQGTYEQYF. CDR3 DNA: TGTGCCATCATCGGACAGGGGACCTACGAGCAGTACTTC.

The J gene is TRBJ1-1, the V gene TRBV18; D uncertain. Deletions cut 4 bases from V and 5 bases from J, with 14 bases between. The CDR3 has 14 residues. Germline V lookup: CDR1 KGHSH, CDR2 LQKENI. CDR3 in amino acids: CASSQATDGTEAFF. CDR3 coding DNA: TGTGCCAGCTCACAGGCTACAGACGGAACTGAAGCTTTCTTT.

The chain recombines TRBV12-5 with TRBJ2-7, with D perhaps matching TRBD2 (5 bases). The CDR3 spans 14 residues. CDR1 and CDR2 from the germline V gene are LGHNT and FRNRAP. V was shortened by 9 bases and J by 6 bases, with 21 bases between the two germline ends. The CDR3 is CASTAGRRTSEQYF. The DNA for the CDR3 is TGTGCTAGCACCGCGGGTAGGAGGACTTCCGAGCAGTACTTC.

The chain links TRBV10-3 to TRBJ1-4, with D perhaps TRBD1 (6 bases). The CDR3 sequence is 13 residues long. V lost 8 bases to trimming and J lost 2 bases, with 9 bases between them. In germline, CDR1 is ENHRY, CDR2 SYGVKD. CDR3 amino acids: CAIRGATNEKLFF. In DNA form, the CDR3 reads TGTGCCATCCGGGGGGCGACTAATGAAAAACTGTTTTTT.

The genes are TRBV28 and TRBJ2-3; D might be TRBD1 (6 bases). Germline V gene data show CDR1 as MDHEN and CDR2 as SYDVKM. CDR3 length: 16 residues. V was cut by 8 bases and J by 3 bases, with 21 bases left in between. The CDR3 loop reads CASSPRWQGRTDTQYF. The CDR3 DNA reads as TGTGCCAGCTCCCCGCGTTGGCAGGGGAGAACAGATACGCAGTATTTT.

The rearrangement links TRBV7-2 to TRBJ1-5; D gene unclear. From germline, CDR1 is SGHTA and CDR2 FQGNSA. Trimming cost V 1 base and J 7 bases, with 14 bases left between them. This CDR3 comprises 15 residues. The DNA of the CDR3 is TGTGCCAGCAGCTTAGGAAGTGGGTATATCCAGCCCCAGCATTTT. Amino acids: CASSLGSGYIQPQHF.

This clonotype was detected many times. The chain joins TRBV20-1 to TRBJ2-5; D call uncertain. This CDR3 comprises 12 residues. From germline, CDR1 is DFQATT and CDR2 SNEGSKA (reference sequence). V lost 1 base to trimming and J lost 0 bases, with 3 bases between them. DNA of the CDR3: TGCAGTGCTAGAGGGGACCAAGAGACCCAGTACTTC. It is translated as CSARGDQETQYF.

The chain combines TRBV27 with TRBJ2-7, with 9 bases matching TRBD1. CDR3 length: 14 residues. After removal of 3 bases from V and 5 bases from J, the junction contained 5 bases not matched to a gene. Germline-derived CDR1 and CDR2 are MNHEY and SMNVEV (reference sequence). The CDR3, as DNA: TGTGCCAGCAGTTTGAGGACAGGGGCTCACGAGCAGTACTTC. Residues: CASSLRTGAHEQYF.

A few counts support this clonotype. An end of the junction differs from the germline gene, which may be a read error. J is TRBJ2-4 and V is TRBV20-1; D might be TRBD2 (6 bases). CDR3 size: 14 residues. Per the germline V gene, CDR1 is DFQATT and CDR2 is SNEGSKA (reference sequence). In DNA form, the CDR3 reads TGCAGCGCTAGTCCGGGGAGGGCCAAAAACATTCAGTACTTC. Encoded protein: CSASPGRAKNIQYF.

The V gene is TRBV2, the J gene TRBJ2-6; D possibly corresponds to TRBD1 (5 bases). Germline V gene data show CDR1 as SNHLY and CDR2 as FYNNEI. The CDR3 loop spans 16 amino acids. V was clipped by 3 bases and J by 3 bases, with 12 bases between them. The CDR3 is CASSESQGGGANVLTF. DNA for the CDR3: TGTGCCAGCAGTGAGTCGCAGGGCGGTGGGGCCAACGTCCTGACTTTC.

This clonotype has a handful of counts. This chain connects TRBV19 to TRBJ1-2; 8 bases match TRBD1. The V and J ends lost 6 bases and 3 bases, in that order; junction bases with no gene match: 9. The CDR3 is made up of 15 amino acids. Looked up from germline, CDR1 is LNHDA and CDR2 is SQIVND (reference sequence). The CDR3 sequence: CASRWTGNVDYGYTF. The CDR3 DNA reads TGTGCCAGTAGATGGACAGGGAATGTCGACTATGGCTACACCTTC. The whole variable domain, filled in from reference TRBV19 and TRBJ1-2, reads DGGITQSPKYLFRKEGQNVTLSCEQNLNHDAMYWYRQDPGQGLRLIYYSQIVNDFQKGDIAEGYSVSREKKESFPLTVTSAQKNPTAFYLCASRWTGNVDYGYTFGSGTRLTVV.

The chain carries TRBV3-1 and TRBJ2-7, with 8 bases aligning to TRBD1. The J call could be wrong; TRBJ2-5 is a better fit for the DNA end. The CDR3 length is 15 residues. CDR1 and CDR2 from the germline V gene are LGHDT and YNNKEL (reference sequence). In nucleotides, the CDR3 is TGTGCCAGCAGCCAAGGGGACAGGTCCCAAGAGACCCAGTACTTC. The encoded protein is CASSQGDRSQETQYF.

Points on this clonotype: The junction and the germline gene differ at one end; a read error may be behind it. The CDR3 sequence: CASSSSLGTQYF. For the CDR3, the DNA is TGTGCTAGTAGTTCCAGTTTAGGGACCCAGTACTTC. This chain connects TRBV19 to TRBJ2-5, with no clear D. The CDR3 extends over 12 amino acids. Germline V CDR1 and CDR2: LNHDA, SQIVND (reference sequence).

This clonotype was picked up many times. The rearrangement joins TRBV5-1 to TRBJ2-5, with TRBD2 matching 7 bases. The J call may be wrong; the DNA end is better matched by TRBJ2-1. The CDR3 consists of 12 residues. Germline lookup yields CDR1 SGHRS and CDR2 YFSETQ. CDR3 coding DNA: TGCGCCAGCAGCCTCCCGGGACTAGAGCAGTTCTTC. Its translation is CASSLPGLEQFF.

This clonotype was detected a few times. V usage is TRBV9 and J usage is TRBJ2-3; possibly TRBD1 or TRBD2 for D (5 bases each). The V end was cut by 0 bases, the J end by 4 bases, with 12 bases between. The CDR3 has 15 amino acids. From germline, CDR1 is SGDLS and CDR2 YYNGEE. CDR3 in DNA: TGTGCCAGCAGCGTAGAAGGGGAGTTCTCAGATACGCAGTATTTT. The encoded protein is CASSVEGEFSDTQYF.